The clone carrying this T cell receptor beta chain has more than one count but fewer than ten. Its antigen is as yet unknown. The sample comes from a study of beta chain features in type 1 diabetes. Study-wide points: TCRB CDR3s were moderately but significantly shorter in Type 1 diabetes patients in all four CD4+ subsets.

Expressed TCRB transcripts were sequenced, since all the RNA that had been isolated was reverse transcribed. Read counts averaged around 4 million for samples of naive, central memory and regulatory T cells. Using immunoSEQ multiplex PCR, the repertoire was profiled, and TCRdb retains in-frame clones only, with some absent. The data hold 500,000 to 800,000 clones, with approximately 13% observed a single time. This CDR3 is 15 amino acids long. The germline gives CDR1 SGHVS, CDR2 FNYEAQ. J gave up 4 bases and V 5 bases, and 10 bases lay outside the gene matches. The sequencing sample was made of naive CD4+ T cells from blood. The chain employs TRBV7-6 and TRBJ1-1, with 7 nucleotides matching TRBD1. This TCR derives from a man aged 25 to 40 with type 1 diabetes. The CDR3 loop reads CASSEQTGLGTEAFF. CDR3 nucleotide sequence: TGTGCCAGCAGCGAACAGACAGGGCTGGGCACTGAAGCTTTCTTT.